This TCR beta chain was sequenced during a study of T cells in Graves' hyperthyroidism and ophthalmopathy (dated by TCRdb to about 2019). In the study overall: TCR V-J signatures able to tell the groups apart were searched for in a discovery cohort of 100 patients, of whom around 42 had Graves' ophthalmopathy and around 58 had stable Graves' hyperthyroidism. The approximately 90 discovery patients were divided at random into training and test sets in a 7:3 ratio. Following sampling, methimazole starting at 30 mg daily was given to hyperthyroidism patients, and high-dose intravenous methylprednisolone was given to ophthalmopathy patients. TCR Vbeta CDR3 sequencing of fewer than 150 peripheral blood samples (43 ophthalmopathy, under 80 hyperthyroidism and approximately 17 progressor patients) is reported in the paper. In addition, the study compared T-cell repertoires in thyroid tissue and in blood from about six Graves' hyperthyroidism patients. Prospective prediction of ophthalmopathy was tested in an independent validation cohort consisting of fewer than 20 hyperthyroidism patients and approximately 16 patients who later progressed to ophthalmopathy. Results and caveats for the whole study, not just this receptor: Most expanded thyroid clonotypes (frequency above 0.001) were also detected in blood, suggesting blood repertoires may reflect thyroid immune responses. Sample size was not statistically predetermined, and investigators were not blinded to group allocation. In validation, the model predicted progression to ophthalmopathy a median of about 5.9 months before onset, with about 64% sensitivity and 72.22% specificity. A model built on a 13 V-J signature distinguished ophthalmopathy from stable hyperthyroidism, reaching approximately 89% sensitivity and approximately 83% specificity in cross-validation and 80%/75% in testing.

V sheds 5 bases and J sheds 2 bases, leaving 16 bases between their ends. As encoded in the germline V gene, CDR1 is SNHLY while CDR2 is FYNNEI. Measured from the cysteine to the phenylalanine, the CDR3 is 17 residues long. Kept here is only the CDR3 DNA, which spans 51 bases and is read in frame from base 1. As regards this clonotype: What this receptor recognizes is not known. The record has no base qualities; no much larger clone is one base away.

The TCR beta CDR3 regions were amplified from RNA transcripts. A first-round RT-PCR of the TCR CDR3 used the HTBI primer set with the Qiagen OneStep RT-PCR kit. A second multiplex PCR round built the libraries, followed by size selection and purification. Sequencing of the libraries was done on an Illumina HiSeq2000 using paired-end 100 bp reads. As for the original processing: SOAPnuke was used to process the raw data, with reads discarded if the reads contained adapters or uncalled bases, had a mean Phred below 15, or lacked an exact constant-primer or identifier match. COPE v1.2.5 was used to merge the high-quality paired reads, and each unique nucleotide sequence was defined as a clonotype. Clonotypes were aligned to IMGT TRBV, TRBD and TRBJ reference segments using MiTCR v1.1. The analysis was restricted to V-J combinations with a frequency above 0.0001, which together covered roughly 99% of the repertoires. The TCS score was defined as the ratio of F50 (clonal expansion) to E x V (chaos), calculated using BLOSUM62-based TCRdist between CDR3 peptides within each V-J. Welch's t-statistics and random forest reduced 514 V-J features to 13, which were used in a naive Bayes classifier (R e1071). The similarity between thyroid and blood repertoires was quantified using the Morisita-Horn index. TCRdb itself trimmed the public reads at Q25 with fastp, ran MiXCR and retained productive beta chains. Each record represents a unique CDR3 protein, reported with the most common genes and DNA among its rows. What appears here as the V and J calls and clone size reflects TCRdb's work, not the paper's. This sample has 600,000 to 700,000 distinct CDR3 sequences in its table, and about 45% of those were observed once. The ten largest account for roughly 6.5% of the sample.

The study excluded patients with uncontrolled infections, other autoimmune diseases, pregnancy or lactation. Diagnoses were established on the basis of clinical symptoms, serum thyroxine and TRAb, thyroid ultrasound, and orbital computed tomography. Trizol reagent was used to extract total RNA, and RNA quality was then checked on an Agilent 2100 Bioanalyzer. The specimen was peripheral blood or thyroid tissue (not recorded which). Recombination connected TRBV2 to TRBJ2-6, with the D gene tentatively TRBD1 or TRBD2, based on 5 matching bases in each. The sequence was collected from an adult man with Graves' disease, either hyperthyroidism or ophthalmopathy (not recorded which). The CDR3 corresponds to CASSPGEGSTGANVLTF. In nucleotides, the sequence is TGTGCCAGCAGTCCCGGAGAGGGGTCTACTGGGGCCAACGTCCTGACTTTC.